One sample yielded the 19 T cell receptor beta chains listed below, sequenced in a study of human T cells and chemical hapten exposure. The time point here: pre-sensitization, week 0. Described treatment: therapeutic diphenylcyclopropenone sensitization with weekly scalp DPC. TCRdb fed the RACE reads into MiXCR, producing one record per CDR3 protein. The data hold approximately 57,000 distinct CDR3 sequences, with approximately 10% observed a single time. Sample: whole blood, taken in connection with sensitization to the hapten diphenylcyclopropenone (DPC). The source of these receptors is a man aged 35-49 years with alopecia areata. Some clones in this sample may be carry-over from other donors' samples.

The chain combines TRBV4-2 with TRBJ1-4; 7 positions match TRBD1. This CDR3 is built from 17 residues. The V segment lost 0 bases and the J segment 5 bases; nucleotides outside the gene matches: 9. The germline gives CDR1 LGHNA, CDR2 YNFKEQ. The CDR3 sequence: CASSQEGSRQGNEKLFF. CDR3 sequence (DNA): TGTGCCAGCAGCCAAGAAGGATCCCGACAGGGAAATGAAAAACTGTTTTTT.

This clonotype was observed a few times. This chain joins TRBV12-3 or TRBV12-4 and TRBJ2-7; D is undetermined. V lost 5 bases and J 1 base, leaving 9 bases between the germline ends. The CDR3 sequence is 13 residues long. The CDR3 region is CASSAQRSYEQYF. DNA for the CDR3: TGTGCCAGCAGTGCTCAGAGATCCTACGAGCAGTACTTC.

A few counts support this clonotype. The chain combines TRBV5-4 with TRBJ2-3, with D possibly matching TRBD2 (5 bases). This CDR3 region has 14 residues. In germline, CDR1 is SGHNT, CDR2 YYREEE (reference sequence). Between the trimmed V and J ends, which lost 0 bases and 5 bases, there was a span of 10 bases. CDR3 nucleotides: TGTGCCAGCAGCTTGGGAGGTAGCGAAGATACGCAGTATTTT. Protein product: CASSLGGSEDTQYF.

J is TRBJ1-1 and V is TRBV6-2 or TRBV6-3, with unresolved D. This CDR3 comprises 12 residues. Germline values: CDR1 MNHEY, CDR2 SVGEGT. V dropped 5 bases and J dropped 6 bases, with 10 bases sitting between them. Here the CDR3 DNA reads TGTGCCAGCAGTAACGGGATGCCTGAAGCTTTCTTT. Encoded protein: CASSNGMPEAFF.

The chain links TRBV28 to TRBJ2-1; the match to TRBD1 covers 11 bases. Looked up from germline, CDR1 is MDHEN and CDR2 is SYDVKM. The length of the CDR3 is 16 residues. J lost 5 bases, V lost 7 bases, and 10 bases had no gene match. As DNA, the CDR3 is TGTGCCAGCACCATGGGGGGGACAGGGGGACACAATGAGCAGTTCTTC. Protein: CASTMGGTGGHNEQFF.

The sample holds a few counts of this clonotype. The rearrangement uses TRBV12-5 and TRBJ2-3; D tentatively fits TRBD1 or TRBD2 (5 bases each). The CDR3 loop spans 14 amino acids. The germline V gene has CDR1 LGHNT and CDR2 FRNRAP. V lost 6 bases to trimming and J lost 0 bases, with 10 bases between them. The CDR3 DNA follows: TGTGCTAGTGGCCCCGGGGCTAGCACAGATACGCAGTATTTT. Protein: CASGPGASTDTQYF.

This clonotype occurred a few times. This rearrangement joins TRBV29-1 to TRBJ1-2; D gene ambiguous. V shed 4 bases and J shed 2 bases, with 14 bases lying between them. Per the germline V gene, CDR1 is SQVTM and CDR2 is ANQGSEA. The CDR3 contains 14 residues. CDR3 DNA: TGCAGCGTTGGAAGAAATCGAATAAACTATGGCTACACCTTC. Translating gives CSVGRNRINYGYTF.

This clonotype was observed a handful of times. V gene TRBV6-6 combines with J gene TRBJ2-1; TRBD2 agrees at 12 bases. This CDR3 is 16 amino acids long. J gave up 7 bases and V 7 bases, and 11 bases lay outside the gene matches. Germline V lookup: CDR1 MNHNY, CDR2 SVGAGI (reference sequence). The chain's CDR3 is CASNPRTSGMGNEQFF. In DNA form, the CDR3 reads TGTGCCAGCAATCCACGGACTAGCGGGATGGGTAATGAGCAGTTCTTC.

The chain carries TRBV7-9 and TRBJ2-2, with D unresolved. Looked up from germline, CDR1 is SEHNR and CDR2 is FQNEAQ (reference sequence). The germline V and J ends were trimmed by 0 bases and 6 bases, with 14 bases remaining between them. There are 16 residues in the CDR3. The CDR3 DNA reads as TGTGCCAGCAGCTTAGCCGCCCCAGCCGGCCCCGGGGAGCTGTTTTTT. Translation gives CASSLAAPAGPGELFF.

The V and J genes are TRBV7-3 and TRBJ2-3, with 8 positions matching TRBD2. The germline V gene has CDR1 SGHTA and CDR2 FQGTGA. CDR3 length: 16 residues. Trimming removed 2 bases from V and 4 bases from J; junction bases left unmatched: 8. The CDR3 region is CASSLDGGRSADTQYF. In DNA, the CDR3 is TGTGCCAGCAGCTTAGATGGCGGGAGGTCCGCAGATACGCAGTATTTT.

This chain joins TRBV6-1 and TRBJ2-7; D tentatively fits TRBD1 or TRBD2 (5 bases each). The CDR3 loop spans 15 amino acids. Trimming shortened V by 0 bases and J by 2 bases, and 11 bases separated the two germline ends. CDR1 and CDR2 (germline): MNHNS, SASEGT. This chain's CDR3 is CASSEAWGRTYEQYF. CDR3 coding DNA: TGTGCCAGCAGTGAAGCCTGGGGACGAACCTACGAGCAGTACTTC.

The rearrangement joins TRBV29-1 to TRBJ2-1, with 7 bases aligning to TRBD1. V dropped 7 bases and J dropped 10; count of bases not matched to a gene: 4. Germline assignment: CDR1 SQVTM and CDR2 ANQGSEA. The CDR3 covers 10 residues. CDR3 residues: CSGGQVEQFF. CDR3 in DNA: TGCAGCGGAGGACAGGTCGAGCAGTTCTTC.

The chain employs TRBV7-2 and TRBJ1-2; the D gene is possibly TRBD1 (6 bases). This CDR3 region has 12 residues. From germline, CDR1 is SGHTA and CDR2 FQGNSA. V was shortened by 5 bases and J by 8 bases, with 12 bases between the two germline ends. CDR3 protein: CASSLTGRGYTF. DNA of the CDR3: TGTGCCAGCAGCCTAACAGGGCGCGGCTACACCTTC.

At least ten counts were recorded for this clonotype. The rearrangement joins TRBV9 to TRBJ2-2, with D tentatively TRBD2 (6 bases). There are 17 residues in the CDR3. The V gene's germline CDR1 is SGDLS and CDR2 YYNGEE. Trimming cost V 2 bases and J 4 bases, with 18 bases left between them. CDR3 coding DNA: TGTGCCAGCAGCGTCTCAGGGAGGATATTAGGCACCGGGGAGCTGTTTTTT. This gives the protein CASSVSGRILGTGELFF. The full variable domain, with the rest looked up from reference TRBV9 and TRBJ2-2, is DSGVTQTPKHLITATGQRVTLRCSPRSGDLSVYWYQQSLDQGLQFLIQYYNGEERAKGNILERFSAQQFPDLHSELNLSSLELGDSALYFCASSVSGRILGTGELFFGEGSRLTVL.

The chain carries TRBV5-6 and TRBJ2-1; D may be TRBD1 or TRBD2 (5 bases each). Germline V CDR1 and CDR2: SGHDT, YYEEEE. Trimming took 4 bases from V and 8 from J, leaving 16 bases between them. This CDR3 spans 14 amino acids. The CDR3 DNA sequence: TGTGCCAGCAGCCTTGGGACCTCCACCCATGAGCAGTTCTTC. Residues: CASSLGTSTHEQFF.

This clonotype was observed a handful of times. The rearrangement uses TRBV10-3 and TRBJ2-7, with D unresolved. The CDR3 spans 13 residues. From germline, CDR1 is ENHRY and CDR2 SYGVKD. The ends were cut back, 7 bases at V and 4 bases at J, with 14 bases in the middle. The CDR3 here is CAITRRVDYEQYF. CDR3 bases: TGTGCCATCACGCGAAGGGTAGATTACGAGCAGTACTTC.

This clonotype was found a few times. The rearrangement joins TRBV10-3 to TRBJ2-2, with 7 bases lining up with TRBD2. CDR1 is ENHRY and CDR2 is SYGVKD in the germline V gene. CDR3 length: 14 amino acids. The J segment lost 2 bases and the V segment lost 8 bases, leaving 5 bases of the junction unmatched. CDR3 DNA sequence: TGTGCCATCCGCCCAGCGGGAAACACCGGGGAGCTGTTTTTT. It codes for CAIRPAGNTGELFF.

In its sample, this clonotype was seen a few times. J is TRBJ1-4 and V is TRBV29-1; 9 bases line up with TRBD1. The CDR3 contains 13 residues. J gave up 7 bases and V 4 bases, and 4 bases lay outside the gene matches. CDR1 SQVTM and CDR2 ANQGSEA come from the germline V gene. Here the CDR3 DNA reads TGCAGCGTTGGGACAGGGGTCGTTGAAAAACTGTTTTTT. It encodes CSVGTGVVEKLFF.

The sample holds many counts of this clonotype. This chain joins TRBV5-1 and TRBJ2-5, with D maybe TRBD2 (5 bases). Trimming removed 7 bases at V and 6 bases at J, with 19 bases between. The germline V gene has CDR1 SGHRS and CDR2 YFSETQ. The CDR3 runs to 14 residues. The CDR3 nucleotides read TGCGCCAGCTCCAAGGGAGTGAGCGTACAGACCCAGTACTTC. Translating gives CASSKGVSVQTQYF.